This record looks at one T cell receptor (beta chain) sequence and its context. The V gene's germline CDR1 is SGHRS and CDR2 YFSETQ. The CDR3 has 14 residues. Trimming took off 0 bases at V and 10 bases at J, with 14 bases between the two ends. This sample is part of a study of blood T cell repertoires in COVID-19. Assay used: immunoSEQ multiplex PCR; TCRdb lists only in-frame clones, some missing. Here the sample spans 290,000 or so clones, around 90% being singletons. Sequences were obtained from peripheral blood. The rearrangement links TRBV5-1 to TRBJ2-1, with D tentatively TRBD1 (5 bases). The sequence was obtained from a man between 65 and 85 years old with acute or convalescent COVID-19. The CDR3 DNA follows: TGCGCCAGCAGCTTGGGGGGCGACCGCCTAGAGCAGTTCTTC. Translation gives CASSLGGDRLEQFF.